These T cell receptor beta chains were read from a single sample in a study of PD-1 blockade in mismatch repair-deficient tumors. The assay was immunoSEQ multiplex PCR, and TCRdb's table has in-frame clones only and misses some. The repertoire consists of tens of thousands of clones, with around 80% occurring once and the leading ten covering around 5.1%. This sample comprised peripheral blood, obtained 44 weeks after starting pembrolizumab. The receptors here all came from an adult with mismatch repair-deficient cancer. Both conserved end residues are part of each CDR3. The D gene is left open where the match is weak. Where a row states a size, it is once, few, many or the class of an expanded clone; other rows omit it.

cdr3_length clone_size j_call d_call v_call cdr3_aa cdr3_nt
12 once TRBJ1-2 - TRBV25-1 CASSEGGGGYTF TGTGCCAGCAGTGAAGGGGGCGGGGGCTACACCTTC
14 - TRBJ2-7 - TRBV18 CASSPSIEATEQYF TGTGCCAGCTCACCTAGTATTGAGGCGACCGAGCAGTACTTC
19 - TRBJ2-3 TRBD2 TRBV4-1 CASSQVGGVTILTTDTQYF TGCGCCAGCAGCCAAGTGGGGGGGGTTACCATTCTTACCACAGATACGCAGTATTTT
15 - TRBJ1-1 - TRBV11-3 CASSLDSIGDTEAFF TGTGCCAGCAGCTTAGATAGCATCGGGGACACTGAAGCTTTCTTT
19 - TRBJ1-2 TRBD1 TRBV10-1 CASSEFFLSDRGRNYGYTF TGCGCCAGCAGTGAGTTTTTCCTCTCGGACAGGGGGCGGAACTATGGCTACACCTTC
13 - TRBJ2-4 - TRBV2 CASSDRDINIQYF TGTGCCAGCAGTGACAGGGATATAAACATTCAGTACTTC
13 - TRBJ2-5 - TRBV7-2 CASSSRLQETQYF TGTGCCAGCAGCTCGAGGTTACAAGAGACCCAGTACTTC
18 - TRBJ1-6 - TRBV5-6 CASSLTGWKGDYNSPLHF TGTGCCAGCAGCTTAACAGGGTGGAAGGGCGACTATAATTCACCCCTCCACTTT
14 - TRBJ1-2 - TRBV7-9 CASSLADRFYGYTF TGTGCCAGCAGCTTAGCGGACAGATTCTATGGCTACACCTTC
16 - TRBJ2-1 - TRBV19 CASSISQLVPYNEQFF TGTGCCAGTAGTATTTCCCAACTAGTTCCCTACAATGAGCAGTTCTTC
16 - TRBJ2-7 TRBD2 TRBV5-6 CASSLVASGDTYEQYF TGTGCCAGCAGCTTGGTTGCTAGCGGGGATACCTACGAGCAGTACTTC
14 - TRBJ2-1 - TRBV6-5 CASSIGLGGNEQFF TGTGCCAGCAGCATAGGACTAGGGGGGAATGAGCAGTTCTTC
14 - TRBJ2-5 - TRBV7-9 CASSLKGNQETQYF TGTGCCAGCAGCTTAAAGGGGAACCAAGAGACCCAGTACTTC
13 - TRBJ1-2 TRBD1 TRBV29-1 CSVEDRTGDGYTF TGCAGCGTTGAAGATCGGACAGGGGACGGCTACACCTTC
17 - TRBJ1-2 TRBD1 TRBV18 CASSPIWTGDSRDGYTF TGTGCCAGCTCACCTATTTGGACAGGGGATAGTAGAGATGGCTACACCTTC
18 - TRBJ1-1 - TRBV6-1 CASSDNRCPGTPRCEAFF TGTGCCAGCAGTGACAACCGTTGCCCAGGTACCCCTCGCTGCGAAGCTTTCTTT
16 - TRBJ2-3 TRBD2 TRBV27 CASTFKSGSSPDTQYF TGTGCCAGCACCTTTAAAAGCGGGAGTAGCCCAGATACGCAGTATTTT
15 - TRBJ2-7 - TRBV6-5 CASSSWDGEAYEQYF TGTGCCAGCAGTTCCTGGGACGGGGAGGCCTACGAGCAGTACTTC
12 - TRBJ1-1 - TRBV29-1 CSVEYGRQQAFF TGCAGCGTTGAATATGGGAGGCAGCAAGCTTTCTTT
16 - TRBJ2-1 TRBD1 TRBV27 CASSFLRQGGLDEQFF TGTGCCAGCAGTTTTCTCAGACAGGGGGGGTTGGATGAGCAGTTCTTC
14 - TRBJ2-7 TRBD1 TRBV5-4 CASSLGDSFYEQYF TGTGCCAGCAGCTTAGGGGACAGTTTCTACGAGCAGTACTTC
14 - TRBJ2-7 - TRBV14 CASSLRPGSYEQYF TGTGCCAGCAGCCTTCGACCGGGGAGCTACGAGCAGTACTTC
13 - TRBJ2-1 - TRBV6-1 CASSELVYNEQFF TGTGCCAGCAGTGAATTGGTTTACAATGAGCAGTTCTTC
14 - TRBJ1-5 - TRBV7-2 CASSLEQANQPQHF TGTGCCAGCAGCTTAGAACAGGCAAATCAGCCCCAGCATTTT
14 few TRBJ2-6 - TRBV6-6 CASSYTSGANVLTF TGTGCCAGCAGTTACACCTCTGGGGCCAACGTCCTGACTTTC
16 - TRBJ1-2 - TRBV9 CASSSITGPSNYGYTF TGTGCCAGCAGCAGCATTACAGGGCCCAGTAACTATGGCTACACCTTC
13 once TRBJ2-1 TRBD2 TRBV5-4 CASSGGLVLEQFF TGTGCCAGCAGCGGCGGACTAGTTCTTGAGCAGTTCTTC
11 - TRBJ2-1 - TRBV11-3 CASSLQNEQFF TGTGCCAGCAGCTTGCAGAATGAGCAGTTCTTC
11 - TRBJ2-2 - TRBV20-1 CSATWTGELFF TGCAGTGCCACTTGGACCGGGGAGCTGTTTTTT
16 - TRBJ1-3 - TRBV6-1 CASSERAGRSGNTIYF TGTGCCAGCAGTGAAAGGGCAGGACGCTCTGGAAACACCATATATTTT
12 - TRBJ2-7 - TRBV18 CASSQERGEQYF TGTGCCAGCTCACAGGAACGAGGCGAGCAGTACTTC
15 - TRBJ2-7 - TRBV6-7 CASSYSLGILHEQYF TGTGCCAGCAGTTACTCTCTCGGGATTCTCCACGAGCAGTACTTC
16 - TRBJ2-5 TRBD2 TRBV7-8 CASSLGGGLPQETQYF TGTGCCAGCAGCTTAGGTGGGGGACTACCCCAAGAGACCCAGTACTTC
14 medium-sized TRBJ1-5 TRBD1 TRBV19 CASWTRDSNQPQHF TGTGCCAGCTGGACCCGGGACAGTAATCAGCCCCAGCATTTT
13 - TRBJ2-5 - TRBV9 CASRPSDGETQYF TGTGCCAGCAGGCCGTCGGACGGAGAGACCCAGTACTTC
14 - TRBJ2-7 - TRBV6-5 CASSYSGPPYEQYF TGTGCCAGCAGTTACTCGGGTCCGCCCTACGAGCAGTACTTC
14 - TRBJ2-1 TRBD2 TRBV5-1 CASLAGNSYNEQFF TGCGCCAGCTTAGCGGGAAATTCCTACAATGAGCAGTTCTTC
13 - TRBJ1-2 - TRBV9 CASSSRDKRGYTF TGTGCCAGCAGCTCCCGGGACAAGCGTGGCTACACCTTC
14 - TRBJ1-1 - TRBV7-8 CASSSGQSNTEAFF TGTGCCAGCAGCTCAGGACAGTCGAACACTGAAGCTTTCTTT
19 - TRBJ2-2 TRBD2 TRBV4-1 CASSQEPAGGGRGTGELFF TGCGCCAGCAGCCAAGAACCAGCGGGAGGGGGTAGGGGCACCGGGGAGCTGTTTTTT
18 - TRBJ2-3 TRBD2 TRBV5-1 CASSSGLAGVVSTDTQYF TGCGCCAGCAGCTCGGGACTAGCGGGAGTAGTTAGCACAGATACGCAGTATTTT
11 - TRBJ2-5 - TRBV30 CAWSVLETQYF TGTGCCTGGAGTGTACTTGAGACCCAGTACTTC
16 - TRBJ1-1 - TRBV27 CASSSRGGLVNTEAFF TGTGCCAGCAGTTCCCGGGGGGGGCTCGTGAACACTGAAGCTTTCTTT
15 - TRBJ1-1 TRBD1 TRBV7-9 CASSSITGGDDLAFF TGTGCCAGCAGCTCGATCACAGGGGGCGACGATCTTGCTTTCTTT
14 once TRBJ2-3 - TRBV7-6 CASSPQVPPDTQYF TGTGCCAGCAGCCCTCAGGTCCCCCCAGATACGCAGTATTTT
14 many TRBJ1-2 - TRBV11-2 CASSLPGLLYGYTF TGTGCCAGCAGCTTACCGGGACTGCTCTATGGCTACACCTTC
15 - TRBJ2-7 TRBD1 TRBV6-5 CASSWGTGGIYEQYF TGTGCCAGCAGTTGGGGGACAGGGGGCATTTACGAGCAGTACTTC
17 - TRBJ2-1 TRBD1 TRBV10-1 CASSESPGQGSYNEQFF TGCGCCAGCAGTGAATCCCCGGGACAGGGCTCCTACAATGAGCAGTTCTTC
13 - TRBJ2-5 - TRBV10-1 CASSLGWKETQYF TGCGCCAGCAGTCTAGGGTGGAAAGAGACCCAGTACTTC
17 - TRBJ1-4 TRBD1 TRBV10-3 CAISESGTGAEREKLFF TGTGCCATCAGTGAGTCTGGGACAGGGGCCGAGAGGGAAAAACTGTTTTTT
14 - TRBJ2-7 TRBD1 TRBV7-2 CATSGGTGVYEQYF TGTGCCACTTCTGGGGGGACAGGGGTGTACGAGCAGTACTTC
15 - TRBJ2-3 - TRBV7-9 CASSFAGMSTDTQYF TGTGCCAGCAGCTTTGCGGGGATGAGCACAGATACGCAGTATTTT
14 - TRBJ1-1 - TRBV5-5 CASSPENRATEAFF TGTGCCAGCAGCCCCGAGAACAGGGCCACCGAAGCTTTCTTT